The clone carrying this T cell receptor (beta chain) was counted a single time. This specimen comes from a study of CD8 T cells in Susac syndrome. The CDR3 runs to 13 residues. In germline, CDR1 is ENHRY, CDR2 SYGVKD. V lost 5 bases to trimming and J lost 6 bases, with 14 bases between them. RNA, at roughly 0.45 to 1 ug, was reverse transcribed with random hexamers. TCRdb reprocessed the immunoSEQ multiplex PCR reads with MiXCR, giving one entry per CDR3 protein. Of 250,000 to 350,000 distinct CDR3 sequences listed, about 90% were seen once; the top ten hold about 0.07%. CD8+ and CD4+ blood T cells underwent TCR beta sequencing.

The TCR sequence derives from a human donor with multiple sclerosis. This chain joins TRBV10-3 and TRBJ2-7; tentative D call: TRBD1 (5 bases). Sequencing input: CD4+ T cells from PBMCs. CDR3 nucleotide sequence: TGTGCCATCAGTTCCAGGGATCTGGGCGAGCAGTACTTC. Translating it yields CAISSRDLGEQYF.